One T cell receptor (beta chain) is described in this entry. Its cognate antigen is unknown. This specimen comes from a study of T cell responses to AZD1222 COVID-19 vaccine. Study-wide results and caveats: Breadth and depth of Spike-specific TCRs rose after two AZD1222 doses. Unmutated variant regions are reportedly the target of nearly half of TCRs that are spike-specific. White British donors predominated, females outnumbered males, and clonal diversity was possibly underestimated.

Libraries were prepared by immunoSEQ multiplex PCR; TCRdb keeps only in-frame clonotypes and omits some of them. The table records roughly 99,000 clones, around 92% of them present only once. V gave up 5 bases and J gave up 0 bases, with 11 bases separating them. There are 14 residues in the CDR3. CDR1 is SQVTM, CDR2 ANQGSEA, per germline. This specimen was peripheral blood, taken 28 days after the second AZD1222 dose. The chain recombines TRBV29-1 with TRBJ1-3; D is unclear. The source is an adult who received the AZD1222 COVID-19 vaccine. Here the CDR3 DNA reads TGCAGCGTTAAGGAACGAGCCTCTGGAAACACCATATATTTT. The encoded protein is CSVKERASGNTIYF.